This T cell receptor beta chain was identified in a study of shared clonotypes between healthy human individuals (dated by TCRdb to about 2020). About the study as a whole: Two women and a few men aged 18 to 49 years were included in the cohort. Each donor's leukapheresis produced roughly between roughly 0.85 and 10 billion PBMCs. Per donor, three plates each were used for CD4 naive and CD4 memory, two for CD8 naive, and one for CD8 memory. Different laboratories and diverse techniques were used to prepare libraries and sequence TCR repertoires, to increase sequencing depth and limit assay-specific biases. To estimate repertoire size and how much clonotype sharing occurs between individuals, the study deeply sequenced the blood TCR repertoires of about 5 healthy adults. Study-level results and caveats: Because the study included a small number of donors, the genetic and exposure-history diversity represented was limited. Only blood was sampled, and tissue TCR repertoires likely differ from those in blood. Incomplete sequencing was indicated by rarefaction of sorted-subset datasets, despite the large sequencing depth. Higher generation probabilities were observed for clonotypes shared by all four sorted-subset donors than for non-shared clonotypes. When a few donors were compared, the shared fraction of clonotypes was about 5% for naive CD4, roughly 3.4% for naive CD8, 2% to 2.5% for memory CD4, and 0.4% for memory CD8. Estimated clonotype richness was generally larger for naive than for memory subsets. Pairwise subsampling led to the expectation that sequencing depth would affect the degree of clonotype sharing among donors.

Healthy HIV-negative adults with no recently reported acute infections or vaccinations were included as donors. All donors were Caucasian adults living in Nashville, Tennessee, USA. CD4+ T cells were enriched by magnetic negative selection, after which naive cells were positively selected on CD45RA and the negative fraction was taken as the memory subset. After blood collection by leukapheresis, PBMCs were isolated using Ficoll-Histopaque density gradient centrifugation and then cryopreserved in the vapor phase of liquid nitrogen. Analytical flow cytometry was used to check the purity and quantity of every magnetically sorted T cell population. From each sorted fraction, genomic DNA was isolated and quantified by UV absorbance on a Nanodrop 2000c. The table lists this clone with a count of one. The clone's antigen remains unknown. Within one base of it there is no much larger clone, and no base qualities were kept.

TCR CDR3 regions were amplified from genomic DNA by multiplex PCR using the deep immunoSEQ assay. Genomic DNA extracted from each cell subset was distributed evenly over all wells of several immunoSEQ 96-well plates, and each plate served as one replicate. For sorted subsets, about 200 ng genomic DNA, equal to tens of thousands of T cell genomes, was loaded into each replicate PCR. Purified libraries were measured with a Qubit 3.0 fluorometer, size-checked on a Bioanalyzer 2100, and measured again with the KAPA Library Quantification kit. Every immunoSEQ 96-well plate was sequenced on a separate single-read 150-cycle Illumina NextSeq 550 flow cell. The paper's processing steps were these. The immunoSEQ output contained only junctional sequences without quality scores, so filtering could not match that applied to full-length reads. To assign V/J genes and CDR3, sequences were annotated against IMGT germline references using PyIR, a Python wrapper for IgBLAST v1.9. Reads were removed for weak V/J assignments (E-value above 1e-6), missing CDR3, stop codons, out-of-frame junctions, or ambiguous translated residues. V3J clonotypes were defined as sequences sharing an identical inferred V gene, J gene, and CDR3 amino acid sequence. Percentage overlap between repertoires was calculated by dividing the number of shared unique clonotypes by the size of the smaller repertoire. Richness of each repertoire was evaluated using RTK rarefaction, the Chao1 estimator, and Recon v2.1 estimates of unobserved clonotypes. For all TCRbeta clonotypes obtained by the gDNA method from several donors, generation probabilities were computed with OLGA. Here the immuneACCESS table is served through TCRdb, limited to in-frame sequences with V and J called. Missing clones are a known gap in these copies; in checked studies unresolved V genes cover under half, and the rest lacks a known reason. V and J calls and clone size are copied from that table; D and trimming were computed from the DNA. The sample yields around 2,000,000 clones; 90% to 95% were counted once. The top ten clonotypes cover 0.1% to 0.15% of the sample.

As encoded in the germline V gene, CDR1 is MNHEY while CDR2 is SVGAGI. V and J lose 7 bases and 3 bases, and a span of 16 bases separates them. Inclusive of the bounding cysteine and phenylalanine, the CDR3 is 15 residues long. Of the read, only the CDR3 DNA is kept; its 45 bases are in frame from base 1. The chain uses TRBV6-5 and TRBJ2-1; the D region is possibly TRBD1 or TRBD2, each matching across 5 bases. Sequenced sample: naive CD4+ T cells sorted from blood. The intended sense of this specimen's cell subset or site label: CD45RA+ positively selected. This sequence was found in a young man in good health. The CDR3 protein is CASNIRDGNYNEQFF. Read as DNA, the sequence is TGTGCCAGCAATATCCGGGACGGGAACTACAATGAGCAGTTCTTC.